The clone carrying this T cell receptor beta chain showed up just once. Its target is unknown. This sample is drawn from a study of shared clonotypes between healthy human individuals. The CDR3 is 12 amino acids. V gave up 6 bases and J gave up 0 bases, with 5 bases separating them. Germline V CDR1 and CDR2: SNHLY, FYNNEI. Study-wide findings and caveats: Lower generation probabilities were found for non-shared clonotypes than for those shared by all four donors.

CD45RO-negative, CCR7-selected cells formed the naive CD8 fraction, which excluded terminally differentiated effector memory CD45RA+ cells. All donors were Caucasian adults living in Nashville, Tennessee. This table comes from immunoSEQ multiplex PCR, and its TCRdb copy is limited to in-frame clones, with some not included. The table shows about 2.1 million clones, with roughly 93% occurring only once. The clonotype originates from a man aged 18 to 30 in good health. Some clones in this sample may be carry-over from other donors' samples. This sequence joins TRBV2 and TRBJ1-1; no clear D. The specimen was naive CD8+ T cells from PBMCs. CDR3 protein: CASSEMNTEAFF. The CDR3 coding sequence is TGTGCCAGCAGCGAGATGAACACTGAAGCTTTCTTT.